This TCR beta chain appears in the sequencing data of a study of cytomegalovirus exposure and HLA in healthy donors. Assay used: immunoSEQ multiplex PCR; TCRdb lists only in-frame clones, some missing. The profile covers some 44,000 clones, with about 94% appearing a single time and approximately 5.9% taken by the ten largest. Trimming at V came to 6 bases and at J to 4 bases, leaving 8 bases not matched to a gene. The CDR3 consists of 14 residues. CDR1 and CDR2 from the germline V gene are MNHEY and SVGAGI. Among the 120 subjects of the validation cohort, separate from the approximately 700-subject first cohort, were the donors.

The rearrangement uses TRBV6-5 and TRBJ1-2, with 7 bases that match TRBD1. The receptor's source is a man between 18 and 35 years old in good health and CMV-seronegative. Sequences were obtained from PBMCs. CDR3 loop: CASSRQGRTYGYTF. CDR3 DNA sequence: TGTGCCAGCAGCCGACAGGGTAGGACCTATGGCTACACCTTC.